The 27 T cell receptor beta chains below come from one sample, sequenced in a study of OX40 agonist ivuxolimab in advanced cancers. Generated by immunoSEQ multiplex PCR, the TCRdb table keeps only in-frame clones and is missing some. The top ten clones hold about 5.7% of a sample with tens of thousands of clones, roughly 78% of them seen once. Source: CD4+ or CD8+ T cells sorted from blood, taken in a trial of the OX40 agonist ivuxolimab. These receptors all stem from an adult with an advanced solid tumor such as melanoma, head and neck, liver or kidney cancer.

The chain joins TRBV4-2 to TRBJ1-4; 10 bases map to TRBD1. Losses at the gene ends were 0 bases for V and 7 bases for J; bases not matched to a gene: 8. This CDR3 has 17 residues. Germline V gene data show CDR1 as LGHNA and CDR2 as YNFKEQ. CDR3 sequence: CASSQEGTGARGEKLFF. CDR3 nucleotide sequence: TGTGCCAGCAGCCAAGAGGGGACAGGGGCCCGAGGTGAAAAACTGTTTTTT.

The chain links TRBV19 to TRBJ1-5, with 7 positions matching TRBD1. Germline lookup yields CDR1 LNHDA and CDR2 SQIVND (reference sequence). CDR3 length: 14 amino acids. V lost 10 bases and J lost 7; bases outside the gene matches: 13. The CDR3 bases are TGTGCCACAATGGGACAGTCCTACTGGCAGCCCCAGCATTTT. This sequence encodes CATMGQSYWQPQHF.

V is TRBV5-1 and J is TRBJ1-4, with D tentatively TRBD1 (6 bases). This CDR3 contains 14 residues. Per germline, CDR1 SGHRS and CDR2 YFSETQ. V lost 0 bases and J lost 8, with 11 bases in between. The CDR3 is CASSLGAGEEKLFF. CDR3 DNA: TGCGCCAGCAGCTTGGGGGCAGGGGAGGAAAAACTGTTTTTT.

This rearrangement joins TRBV6-5 to TRBJ2-2; 7 bases line up with TRBD2. The ends lost 8 bases at V and 5 bases at J; junction bases unmatched: 8. The CDR3 length is 14 residues. Per the germline V gene, CDR1 is MNHEY and CDR2 is SVGAGI. This chain's CDR3 is CASRREGLTGELFF. The CDR3 DNA follows: TGTGCCAGCCGGAGGGAGGGGTTAACCGGGGAGCTGTTTTTT.

The chain is built from TRBV5-1 and TRBJ1-2; the D gene is possibly TRBD1 (5 bases). V shed 5 bases and J shed 6 bases, with 11 bases lying between them. In germline, CDR1 is SGHRS, CDR2 YFSETQ. CDR3 length: 12 residues. The CDR3 sequence is CASSKLGDGYTF. DNA of the CDR3: TGCGCCAGCAGTAAACTGGGGGATGGCTACACCTTC.

V is TRBV9 and J is TRBJ2-1, with TRBD1 as a possible D gene (7 bases). Trimming took 4 bases from V and 6 from J, leaving 14 bases between them. The CDR3 totals 14 residues. From germline, CDR1 is SGDLS and CDR2 YYNGEE. This CDR3 is CASSPRQGGNEQFF. The CDR3, as DNA: TGTGCCAGCAGCCCCCGACAGGGAGGCAATGAGCAGTTCTTC.

The V gene is TRBV27, the J gene TRBJ2-5; D possibly corresponds to TRBD2 (5 bases). Trimming took off 3 bases at V and 5 bases at J, with 10 bases between the two ends. CDR3 length: 13 amino acids. Looked up from germline, CDR1 is MNHEY and CDR2 is SMNVEV (reference sequence). CDR3 in amino acids: CASSFQWRETQYF. The CDR3 region has the DNA TGTGCCAGCAGTTTTCAATGGAGGGAGACCCAGTACTTC.

This chain connects TRBV9 to TRBJ1-3; D ambiguous. This CDR3 has 16 amino acids. Trimming took off 7 bases at V and 0 bases at J, with 17 bases between the two ends. Per germline, CDR1 SGDLS and CDR2 YYNGEE. CDR3 in DNA: TGTGCCAGCGCGGTCCAGCCTCGAAACTCTGGAAACACCATATATTTT. Translating gives CASAVQPRNSGNTIYF.

V usage is TRBV6-6 and J usage is TRBJ2-7; possible D gene TRBD1, 5 bases. Germline-derived CDR1 and CDR2 are MNHNY and SVGAGI (reference sequence). V gave up 5 bases and J gave up 0 bases, with 14 bases separating them. The CDR3 sequence is 15 residues long. The CDR3 nucleotides are TGTGCCAGCAGTGGAGACAGCCTCTCCTCCTACGAGCAGTACTTC. Its protein is CASSGDSLSSYEQYF.

The chain employs TRBV7-9 and TRBJ2-7; D might be TRBD2 (5 bases). Germline V CDR1 and CDR2: SEHNR, FQNEAQ (reference sequence). CDR3 length equals 14 residues. V lost 5 bases to trimming and J lost 0 bases, with 11 bases between them. CDR3 loop: CASSPRVRSYEQYF. The CDR3 nucleotides read TGTGCCAGCAGCCCGAGGGTCCGCTCCTACGAGCAGTACTTC.

This CDR3 is CASRPGQGRANEKLFF. CDR3 nucleotide sequence: TGTGCCAGTAGGCCCGGACAGGGGAGGGCTAATGAAAAACTGTTTTTT. The V call is TRBV19, the J call TRBJ1-4; 9 bases are a match to TRBD1. J was trimmed by 3 bases and V by 6 bases; bases with no gene match: 8. The CDR3 spans 16 residues. Germline V gene data show CDR1 as LNHDA and CDR2 as SQIVND (reference sequence).

The rearrangement links TRBV6-1 to TRBJ2-7; 7 bases agree with TRBD2. CDR1 and CDR2 (germline): MNHNS, SASEGT. The CDR3 consists of 15 residues. V trimming: 6 bases; J trimming: 0 bases; junction bases outside the gene matches: 8. The CDR3 DNA reads TGTGCCAGCAGCGCTAGCGGCCAAAGCTCCTACGAGCAGTACTTC. Translating gives CASSASGQSSYEQYF.

About this clone: A far larger clone is one base from this, pointing to a likely read error. This chain uses TRBV7-6 with TRBJ1-5; D is ambiguous. Germline-derived CDR1 and CDR2 are SGHVS and FNYEAQ. Trimming took off 0 bases at V and 3 bases at J, with 0 bases between the two ends. The CDR3 has 12 amino acids. The CDR3 nucleotides are TGTGCCAGCAGCTTAGCCAATCAGCCCCAGCATTTT. This codes for CASSLANQPQHF.

This clone was recorded a few times. V is TRBV2 and J is TRBJ1-2; no clear D. Between the trimmed V and J ends, which lost 3 bases and 4 bases, there was a span of 9 bases. The CDR3 consists of 13 residues. In germline, CDR1 is SNHLY, CDR2 FYNNEI. In DNA form, the CDR3 reads TGTGCCAGCAGTGAGACAATGATCTATGGCTACACCTTC. Translating gives CASSETMIYGYTF. Full variable domain (outside the CDR3, taken from reference TRBV2 and TRBJ1-2): EPEVTQTPSHQVTQMGQEVILRCVPISNHLYFYWYRQILGQKVEFLVSFYNNEISEKSEIFDDQFSVERPDGSNFTLKIRSTKLEDSAMYFCASSETMIYGYTFGSGTRLTVV.

V and J are TRBV5-5 and TRBJ1-2, with 10 nucleotides matching TRBD1. The germline V gene has CDR1 SGHKS and CDR2 YYEKEE (reference sequence). Losses at the gene ends were 4 bases for V and 5 bases for J; bases not matched to a gene: 11. This CDR3 is 16 amino acids long. The CDR3 loop is CASSPAGGTGAYGYTF. CDR3 nucleotides: TGTGCCAGCAGCCCCGCTGGAGGGACAGGGGCATATGGCTACACCTTC.

This clone was seen more than once but under ten times. The gene calls are TRBV19 and TRBJ1-1; D remains ambiguous. The germline V gene has CDR1 LNHDA and CDR2 SQIVND (reference sequence). The CDR3 covers 11 residues. V was pared by 4 bases and J by 3 bases, with 3 bases between. For the CDR3, the DNA is TGTGCCAGTAGTACATACACTGAAGCTTTCTTT. Translated, it gives CASSTYTEAFF.

V gene TRBV5-6 combines with J gene TRBJ2-7, with a possible D match to TRBD2 (6 bases). The ends were cut back, 5 bases at V and 1 base at J, with 13 bases in the middle. Germline-derived CDR1 and CDR2 are SGHDT and YYEEEE. This CDR3 comprises 14 residues. The CDR3 is CASRGTWGSYEQYF. The CDR3 DNA sequence: TGTGCCAGCAGAGGGACTTGGGGGTCCTACGAGCAGTACTTC. Supplemented by reference TRBV5-6 and TRBJ2-7, the full variable domain reads DAGVTQSPTHLIKTRGQQVTLRCSPKSGHDTVSWYQQALGQGPQFIFQYYEEEERQRGNFPDRFSGHQFPNYSSELNVNALLLGDSALYLCASRGTWGSYEQYFGPGTRLTVT.

The V and J genes are TRBV9 and TRBJ2-1; the match to TRBD2 covers 9 bases. The CDR3 extends over 17 amino acids. Trimming cost V 3 bases and J 4 bases; bases outside gene matches: 11. Germline-derived CDR1 and CDR2 are SGDLS and YYNGEE. CDR3 loop: CASSAPRERGVYNEQFF. The DNA of the CDR3 is TGTGCCAGCAGCGCCCCCAGGGAGCGGGGGGTTTACAATGAGCAGTTCTTC.

The rearrangement uses TRBV5-1 and TRBJ2-7; 13 nucleotides align to TRBD2. Looked up from germline, CDR1 is SGHRS and CDR2 is YFSETQ. Trimming removed 3 bases from V and 6 bases from J; junction bases left unmatched: 3. This CDR3 comprises 14 residues. CDR3 residues: CASSSTSGRVEQYF. CDR3 nucleotides: TGCGCCAGCAGCTCAACTAGCGGGAGGGTCGAGCAGTACTTC.

This sequence joins TRBV14 and TRBJ1-5, with D unclear. The CDR3 extends over 15 amino acids. The V end lost 1 base, the J end lost 7 bases, and 14 bases lay between the germline ends. The germline gives CDR1 SGHDN, CDR2 FVKESK. This CDR3 is CASSQVRPLAQPQHF. The CDR3 nucleotides are TGTGCCAGCAGCCAAGTACGCCCGTTGGCGCAGCCCCAGCATTTT.

This chain connects TRBV27 to TRBJ1-5; TRBD1 matches 8 bases. After removal of 5 bases from V and 6 bases from J, the junction contained 9 bases not matched to a gene. This CDR3 spans 15 amino acids. The V gene's germline CDR1 is MNHEY and CDR2 SMNVEV (reference sequence). In DNA form, the CDR3 reads TGTGCCAGCAGTACGGGACAGGATGTGGGTCAGCCCCAGCATTTT. This encodes CASSTGQDVGQPQHF.

The chain couples TRBV5-5 to TRBJ2-5, with 11 bases identical to TRBD1. CDR1 and CDR2 (germline): SGHKS, YYEKEE (reference sequence). This CDR3 is 14 amino acids long. V was clipped by 3 bases and J by 7 bases; unmatched bases: 5. The CDR3 is CASSWTGQGVTQYF. The CDR3 nucleotides read TGTGCCAGCAGCTGGACGGGACAGGGGGTGACCCAGTACTTC.

Only one count was recorded for this clone. The same CDR3 is also encoded by other DNA sequences in this sample. This rearrangement joins TRBV7-2 to TRBJ1-2, with 7 nucleotides matching TRBD1. J was trimmed by 2 bases and V by 1 base; bases with no gene match: 4. Germline CDR1 SGHTA, CDR2 FQGNSA. The CDR3 spans 15 residues. The CDR3 reads CASSLGDRRNYGYTF. As DNA, the CDR3 is TGTGCCAGCAGCTTAGGGGACAGACGCAACTATGGCTACACCTTC.

The chain uses TRBV7-9 and TRBJ1-5, with D perhaps matching TRBD1 (5 bases). Trimming removed 7 bases from V and 4 bases from J, with 14 bases in between. Germline V gives CDR1 SEHNR, CDR2 FQNEAQ (reference sequence). The CDR3 has 14 residues. CDR3 sequence reads: CASTQSWGNQPQHF. Written as DNA, the CDR3 is TGTGCCAGCACCCAGAGTTGGGGGAATCAGCCCCAGCATTTT.

The J gene is TRBJ2-7, the V gene TRBV5-1, with D tentatively TRBD1 or TRBD2 (5 bases each). V lost 0 bases to trimming and J lost 2 bases, with 9 bases between them. This CDR3 has 14 amino acids. Germline V gene lookup returns CDR1 SGHRS and CDR2 YFSETQ. This CDR3 is CASSLVREPYEQYF. In DNA form, the CDR3 reads TGCGCCAGCAGCTTGGTCAGGGAGCCCTACGAGCAGTACTTC.

The chain joins TRBV7-3 to TRBJ2-2, with D possibly being TRBD1 (5 bases). The CDR3 runs 15 residues. With 3 bases removed from V and 5 bases from J, the gap between germline ends came to 13 bases. Germline-derived CDR1 and CDR2 are SGHTA and FQGTGA. In nucleotides, the CDR3 is TGTGCCAGCAGCTTGGGGCGAAGGGCTACCGGGGAGCTGTTTTTT. Translating gives CASSLGRRATGELFF.

This clone showed up just once. Additional DNA sequences in this sample encode the identical CDR3. The chain couples TRBV18 to TRBJ2-5; D unresolved. This CDR3 is built from 12 residues. Trimming pared 3 bases from V and 3 bases from J, leaving 5 bases between. CDR1 and CDR2 from the germline V gene are KGHSH and LQKENI. CDR3 loop: CASSPLEETQYF. In nucleotides, the CDR3 is TGTGCCAGCTCACCCCTCGAAGAGACCCAGTACTTC.